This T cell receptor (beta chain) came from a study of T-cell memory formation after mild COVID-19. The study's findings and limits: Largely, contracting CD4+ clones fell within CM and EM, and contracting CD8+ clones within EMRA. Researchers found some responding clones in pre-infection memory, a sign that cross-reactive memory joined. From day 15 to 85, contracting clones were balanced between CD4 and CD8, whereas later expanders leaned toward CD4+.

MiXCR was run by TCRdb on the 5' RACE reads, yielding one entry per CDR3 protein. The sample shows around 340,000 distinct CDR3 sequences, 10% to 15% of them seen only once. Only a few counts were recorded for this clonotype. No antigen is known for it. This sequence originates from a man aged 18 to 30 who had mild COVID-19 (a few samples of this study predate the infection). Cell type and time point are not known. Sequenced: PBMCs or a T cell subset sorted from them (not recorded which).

CDR3 protein: CAWSRQVNGYTF. CDR3 in DNA: TGTGCCTGGAGCAGACAGGTCAACGGCTACACCTTC. The chain combines TRBV30 with TRBJ1-2; maybe TRBD1 (6 bases). The CDR3 has 12 residues. Trimming cost V 3 bases and J 8 bases, with 13 bases left between them. Germline V CDR1 and CDR2: GTSNPN, SVGIG (reference sequence).